In this sample, the clone carrying this T cell receptor beta chain turned up many times. What it binds is not known. This entry comes from a study of type 1 regulatory T cells. The ends were cut back, 6 bases at V and 5 bases at J, with 14 bases in the middle. Germline V CDR1 and CDR2: MNHEY, SVGAGI. The CDR3 extends over 15 amino acids. Study outcomes and limitations: Compared with non-Tr1 cells, Tr1 cells showed a narrower TCR repertoire.

One entry per CDR3 protein, called by TCRdb with MiXCR from the reads. The table shows 35,000 to 50,000 distinct CDR3 sequences, with roughly an eighth occurring only once. V usage is TRBV6-5 and J usage is TRBJ1-6; no clear D. This sequence originates from a human donor in good health. The specimen sequenced was cultured non-Tr1 T cells, either the whole culture or a sorted T cell fraction (not recorded which). The CDR3: CASRRDIQNNSPLHF. The CDR3 DNA reads as TGTGCCAGCAGGCGGGATATCCAAAATAATTCACCCCTCCACTTT.